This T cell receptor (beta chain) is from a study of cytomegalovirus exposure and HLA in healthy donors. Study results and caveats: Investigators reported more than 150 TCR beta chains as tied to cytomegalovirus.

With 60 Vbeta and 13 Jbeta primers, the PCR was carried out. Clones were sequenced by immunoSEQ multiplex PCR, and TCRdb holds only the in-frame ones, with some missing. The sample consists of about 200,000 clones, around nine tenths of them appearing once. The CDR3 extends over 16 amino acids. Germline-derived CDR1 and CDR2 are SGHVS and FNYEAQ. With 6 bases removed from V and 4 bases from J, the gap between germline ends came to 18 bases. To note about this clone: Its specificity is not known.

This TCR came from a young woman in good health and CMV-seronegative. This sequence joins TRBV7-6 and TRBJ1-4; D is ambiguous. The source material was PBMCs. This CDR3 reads CASSPLKGDYNEKLFF. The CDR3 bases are TGTGCCAGCAGTCCCCTTAAGGGAGACTATAATGAAAAACTGTTTTTT.